This is a list of T cell receptor beta chains from one sample in a study of blood T cell repertoires in COVID-19. Profiling relied on immunoSEQ multiplex PCR, and the TCRdb table lists in-frame clones only, not all of them. The sample has roughly 170,000 clones, approximately 79% seen once. The sequencing input was peripheral blood. The receptors were sampled from a woman in her 70s with acute or convalescent COVID-19. Each CDR3 is given without its conserved first and last residue. Each record gives: V gene, J gene, CDR3 protein.

V: TRBV7-2; J: TRBJ1-5; CDR3: ASSLEGTYSNQPQH
V: TRBV5-6; J: TRBJ1-1; CDR3: ASSIFVSTGGYNTEAF
V: TRBV7-3; J: TRBJ1-6; CDR3: ASSLNRGSPLH
V: TRBV19; J: TRBJ2-7; CDR3: ASTQTSGNYEQY
V: TRBV19; J: TRBJ1-2; CDR3: ASRNLGEDYGYT
V: TRBV18; J: TRBJ2-1; CDR3: ASSPPQGSENEQF
V: TRBV3-1/TRBV3-2; J: TRBJ2-1; CDR3: ASSQDPQSSYNEQF
V: TRBV3-1/TRBV3-2; J: TRBJ1-2; CDR3: ASSQGTGGVGGYT
V: TRBV9; J: TRBJ2-4; CDR3: ASSVRGRGTGLAGGPKNIQY
V: TRBV2; J: TRBJ1-5; CDR3: ASRAINQPQH
V: TRBV30; J: TRBJ1-4; CDR3: AWRGGLRANEKLF
V: TRBV10-3; J: TRBJ2-3; CDR3: AISDGREVGDTQY
V: TRBV5-4; J: TRBJ1-4; CDR3: ASSLGQGATNEKLF
V: TRBV7-6; J: TRBJ2-3; CDR3: ASSLSAGGPKDTQY
V: TRBV7-9; J: TRBJ2-3; CDR3: ASRRQGPTDTQY
V: TRBV3-1/TRBV3-2; J: TRBJ2-3; CDR3: ASSQWDRPGLAGQY
V: TRBV19; J: TRBJ1-5; CDR3: ASSIPRRQGGFGNQPQH
V: TRBV20-1; J: TRBJ2-3; CDR3: SASRGTSGSTDTQY
V: TRBV5-6; J: TRBJ2-1; CDR3: ASSLDRFGNEQF
V: TRBV7-2; J: TRBJ2-3; CDR3: ASSLATGPDTQY
V: TRBV5-1; J: TRBJ2-1; CDR3: ASRTEGDLNEQF
V: TRBV5-6; J: TRBJ1-1; CDR3: ASSLLLRGGRLNTEAF
V: TRBV5-1; J: TRBJ1-2; CDR3: ASSLAGGGNYGYT
V: TRBV19; J: TRBJ1-5; CDR3: ASSTDRVQPQH
V: TRBV3-1/TRBV3-2; J: TRBJ2-3; CDR3: ASSPRTSGSGTDTQY
V: TRBV19; J: TRBJ2-5; CDR3: ASSPTKVQETQY
V: TRBV9; J: TRBJ2-1; CDR3: ASSVSGRHNEQF
V: TRBV5-1; J: TRBJ1-2; CDR3: ASSPQGRGLST
V: TRBV6-5; J: TRBJ2-7; CDR3: ASSRLAEPGVS
V: TRBV11-3; J: TRBJ2-1; CDR3: ASSRDYANEQF
V: TRBV5-8; J: TRBJ1-1; CDR3: ASSRGLEAF
V: TRBV5-1; J: TRBJ2-1; CDR3: ASSLGAGSDNEQF
V: TRBV3-1/TRBV3-2; J: TRBJ2-1; CDR3: ASSNLRGGNNEQF
V: TRBV3-1/TRBV3-2; J: TRBJ2-7; CDR3: ASSLTPNEQY
V: TRBV2; J: TRBJ2-7; CDR3: ASRPGAGGQYEQY
V: TRBV4-1; J: TRBJ2-7; CDR3: ASSHEKGQGTYEQY
V: TRBV12-5; J: TRBJ2-3; CDR3: ASGFRAWTEAFTDTQY
V: TRBV15; J: TRBJ2-1; CDR3: ATKHGRANNEQF
V: TRBV7-9; J: TRBJ2-3; CDR3: ASSLWSGSTDTQY
V: TRBV7-9; J: TRBJ2-3; CDR3: ASGTSGNTDTQY
V: TRBV3-1/TRBV3-2; J: TRBJ2-1; CDR3: ASSQLLSGSSYNEQF
V: TRBV7-3; J: TRBJ1-6; CDR3: ASSLQNYNSPLH
V: TRBV25-1; J: TRBJ1-1; CDR3: ASSGDSIPGAF
V: TRBV12-3/TRBV12-4; J: TRBJ2-7; CDR3: ASSRQGIEQY
V: TRBV3-1/TRBV3-2; J: TRBJ2-1; CDR3: ASSPNWAGGYNEQF
V: TRBV29-1; J: TRBJ2-3; CDR3: SVDLAGVETQY
V: TRBV7-6; J: TRBJ2-6; CDR3: ASSLAGSGANVLT
V: TRBV7-2; J: TRBJ2-1; CDR3: ASSSSGATDNEQF
V: TRBV19; J: TRBJ2-5; CDR3: ASSHTTEEETQY
V: TRBV27; J: TRBJ1-2; CDR3: ASSLLQGRGYT
V: TRBV9; J: TRBJ2-1; CDR3: ASSARVLSSYNEQF
V: TRBV30; J: TRBJ1-5; CDR3: AWSFTGTNQPQH
V: TRBV9; J: TRBJ2-4; CDR3: ASSPRGGEGWAKNIQY
V: TRBV25-1; J: TRBJ2-1; CDR3: ASSGGQGHEQF
V: TRBV2; J: TRBJ2-7; CDR3: ASSEPPLSEQY
V: TRBV5-6; J: TRBJ2-7; CDR3: ASRASSYEQY